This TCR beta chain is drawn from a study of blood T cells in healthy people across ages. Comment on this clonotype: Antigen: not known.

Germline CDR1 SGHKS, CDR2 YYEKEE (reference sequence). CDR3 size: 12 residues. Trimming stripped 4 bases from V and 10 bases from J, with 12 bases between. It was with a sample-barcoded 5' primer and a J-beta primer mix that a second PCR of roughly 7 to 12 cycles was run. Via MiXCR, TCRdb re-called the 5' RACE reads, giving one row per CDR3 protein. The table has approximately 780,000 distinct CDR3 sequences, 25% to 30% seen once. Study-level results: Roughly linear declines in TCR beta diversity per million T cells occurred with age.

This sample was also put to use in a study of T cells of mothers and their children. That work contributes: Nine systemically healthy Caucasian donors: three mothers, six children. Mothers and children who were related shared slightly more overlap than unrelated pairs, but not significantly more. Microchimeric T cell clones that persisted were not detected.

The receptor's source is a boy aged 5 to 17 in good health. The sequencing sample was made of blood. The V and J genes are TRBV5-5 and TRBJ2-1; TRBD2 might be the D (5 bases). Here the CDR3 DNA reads TGTGCCAGCAGCCTTATACCGGGAGAGCAGTTCTTC. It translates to CASSLIPGEQFF. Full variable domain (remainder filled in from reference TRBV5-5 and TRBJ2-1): DAGVTQSPTHLIKTRGQQVTLRCSPISGHKSVSWYQQVLGQGPQFIFQYYEKEERGRGNFPDRFSARQFPNYSSELNVNALLLGDSALYLCASSLIPGEQFFGPGTRLTVL.